This T cell receptor (beta chain) came from a study of post-analysis software for immune sequencing data. At the level of the study: Relapsing-remitting, secondary progressive and progressive-relapsing courses of multiple sclerosis were included. Study-level points and caveats: Elevated frequency relative to controls characterized roughly 5 TRBV segments in patients, TRBV5-6, TRBV5-1 and TRBV20-1 among them. Clustering by F measure revealed strong co-clustering among samples prepared together in one batch. There was significantly lower normalized Chao1 diversity in multiple sclerosis patients than in controls.

As for this clonotype: The antigen is unknown.

TCR beta cDNA libraries had unique molecular identifiers. When roughly 0.9 to 10 million T cells were used, they gave 500,000 or so cDNA molecules. TCRdb reprocessed the PCR reads with MiXCR, giving one entry per CDR3 protein. There are 650,000 to 850,000 distinct CDR3 sequences in the sample; around 50% occur only once, and roughly 4.4% lies in the top ten. V was pared by 0 bases and J by 2 bases, with 13 bases between. This CDR3 spans 16 amino acids. Germline V lookup: CDR1 KGHSH, CDR2 LQKENI. The sequencing sample was made of blood. This chain uses TRBV18 with TRBJ1-1; no firm D call. The receptor was isolated from a girl between 5 and 17 years old with multiple sclerosis. The CDR3 DNA sequence: TGTGCCAGCTCACCACCTACGGGTTGGGTCAACACTGAAGCTTTCTTT. This codes for CASSPPTGWVNTEAFF.